The 12 T cell receptor beta chains in this list originate from one sample, sequenced in a study of cytomegalovirus exposure and HLA in healthy donors. Both 60 Vbeta primers and 13 Jbeta primers went into the PCR. Clones were read by immunoSEQ multiplex PCR, and TCRdb kept only the in-frame ones, dropping some. The profile shows about 100,000 clones, roughly 73% of them singletons. Sequenced: PBMCs. These receptors all come from a man in his forties in good health and CMV-seronegative.

The chain couples TRBV7-9 to TRBJ1-1; the D gene is possibly TRBD1 (5 bases). Looked up from germline, CDR1 is SEHNR and CDR2 is FQNEAQ (reference sequence). The CDR3 is 14 residues long. Trimming stripped 4 bases from V and 5 bases from J, with 14 bases between. The CDR3 here is CASSWGGARTEAFF. DNA for the CDR3: TGTGCCAGCAGCTGGGGAGGGGCGCGGACTGAAGCTTTCTTT.

The chain recombines TRBV4-2 with TRBJ1-2, with 7 bases aligning to TRBD1. This CDR3 comprises 14 residues. Germline V gene lookup returns CDR1 LGHNA and CDR2 YNFKEQ. V was pared by 5 bases and J by 2 bases, with 5 bases of the junction left unmatched. For the CDR3, the DNA is TGTGCCAGCAGCAACGCGGGACAGAACTATGGCTACACCTTC. This translates into CASSNAGQNYGYTF.

The table lists this clone with a few counts. The DNA of the CDR3 is TGTGCCAGCAGGGACAGGGCTTTGGTAGCGGAAGCTTTCTTT. Residues: CASRDRALVAEAFF. The chain employs TRBV6-1 and TRBJ1-1; TRBD1 matches at 8 bases. V lost 6 bases, J lost 8 bases, and 11 bases stayed unmatched. The germline CDR1 and CDR2 sequences are MNHNS and SASEGT. The CDR3 is made up of 14 amino acids.

The chain employs TRBV4-2 and TRBJ1-1, with no clear D. Germline CDR1 LGHNA, CDR2 YNFKEQ. CDR3 length equals 15 residues. The V end was cut by 1 base, the J end by 5 bases, with 14 bases between. CDR3 amino acids: CASSQGRTSGTEAFF. The CDR3 bases are TGTGCCAGCAGCCAAGGGCGGACTTCGGGGACTGAAGCTTTCTTT.

This chain links TRBV7-8 with TRBJ1-6; no definite D call. Germline CDR1 SGHVS, CDR2 FQNEAQ. V lost 3 bases, J lost 6 bases, and 3 bases lay in between. This CDR3 comprises 12 residues. The CDR3 DNA is TGTGCCAGCAGCTTGGCTAATTCACCCCTCCACTTT. Its translation is CASSLANSPLHF.

CDR3 protein: CASGFRSLGVLAGDHEQYF. Written as DNA, the CDR3 is TGTGCTAGTGGTTTCAGGTCATTGGGGGTTCTAGCGGGGGACCACGAGCAGTACTTC. The chain joins TRBV12-5 to TRBJ2-7, with 10 bases lining up with TRBD2. Germline V gene sequence: CDR1 LGHNT, CDR2 FRNRAP. The CDR3 has 19 amino acids. The ends lost 3 bases at V and 5 bases at J; junction bases unmatched: 19.

The V gene is TRBV4-3, the J gene TRBJ2-7, with D tentatively TRBD1 (7 bases). CDR3 length: 14 residues. Between the trimmed V and J ends, which lost 4 bases and 3 bases, there was a span of 13 bases. Per germline, CDR1 LGHNA and CDR2 YSLEER. CDR3 in DNA: TGCGCCAGCAGCCCGAGACAGGGAGGCTACGAGCAGTACTTC. It is translated as CASSPRQGGYEQYF.

The chain joins TRBV7-2 to TRBJ1-4, with TRBD1 as a possible D gene (5 bases). The CDR3 contains 15 residues. The V gene's germline CDR1 is SGHTA and CDR2 FQGNSA. V was cut by 5 bases and J by 8 bases, with 18 bases left in between. In DNA, the CDR3 is TGTGCCAGCAGCAGAAGGGCAGGGTTGAACGAAAAACTGTTTTTT. Translation gives CASSRRAGLNEKLFF.

The genes are TRBV10-3 and TRBJ2-6; D not resolved. V lost 9 bases to trimming and J lost 4 bases, with 10 bases between them. In germline, CDR1 is ENHRY, CDR2 SYGVKD. There are 13 residues in the CDR3. The CDR3 DNA reads TGTGCCATTCGGTCGTCGGGGGCCAACGTCCTGACTTTC. Protein product: CAIRSSGANVLTF.

In this sample, this clone turned up once. The chain couples TRBV9 to TRBJ1-2; maybe TRBD1 (6 bases). The CDR3 loop spans 13 amino acids. V was pared by 6 bases and J by 5 bases, with 14 bases between. Germline V gives CDR1 SGDLS, CDR2 YYNGEE. The CDR3 is CASTAGARYGYTF. CDR3 sequence (DNA): TGTGCCAGCACCGCAGGGGCAAGGTATGGCTACACCTTC.

The chain combines TRBV18 with TRBJ1-5; D is uncertain. This CDR3 comprises 16 residues. V lost 2 bases and J 2 bases, leaving 13 bases between the germline ends. Germline CDR1 is KGHSH and CDR2 is LQKENI. CDR3 in amino acids: CASSPISGSGNQPQHF. CDR3 in DNA: TGTGCCAGCTCACCAATATCGGGGAGTGGCAATCAGCCCCAGCATTTT.

The chain has TRBV4-3 and TRBJ2-3; 10 bases match TRBD2. Losses at the gene ends were 4 bases for V and 6 bases for J; bases not matched to a gene: 10. The germline V gene encodes CDR1 LGHNA and CDR2 YSLEER. The CDR3 is 16 amino acids. The DNA for the CDR3 is TGCGCCAGCAGCCGGTCCCTAGCGGGGGCAGACGATACGCAGTATTTT. Protein: CASSRSLAGADDTQYF.